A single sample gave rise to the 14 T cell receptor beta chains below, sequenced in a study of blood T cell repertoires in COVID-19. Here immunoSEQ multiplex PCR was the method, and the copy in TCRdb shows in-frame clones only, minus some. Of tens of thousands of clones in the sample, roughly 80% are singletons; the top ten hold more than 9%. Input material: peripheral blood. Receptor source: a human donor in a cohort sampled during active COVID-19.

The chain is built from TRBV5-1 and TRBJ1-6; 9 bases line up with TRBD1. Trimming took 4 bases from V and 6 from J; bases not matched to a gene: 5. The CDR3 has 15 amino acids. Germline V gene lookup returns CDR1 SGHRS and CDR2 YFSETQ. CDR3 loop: CASSRTGQGNSPLHF. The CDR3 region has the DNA TGCGCCAGCAGCAGGACGGGACAGGGTAATTCACCCCTCCACTTT.

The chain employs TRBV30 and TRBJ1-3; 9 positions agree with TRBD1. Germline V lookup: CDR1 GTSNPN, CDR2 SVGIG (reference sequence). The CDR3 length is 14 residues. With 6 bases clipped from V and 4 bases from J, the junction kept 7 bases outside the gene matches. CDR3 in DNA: TGTGCCTGCAACGGACAGGGGTCGGGAAACACCATATATTTT. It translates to CACNGQGSGNTIYF.

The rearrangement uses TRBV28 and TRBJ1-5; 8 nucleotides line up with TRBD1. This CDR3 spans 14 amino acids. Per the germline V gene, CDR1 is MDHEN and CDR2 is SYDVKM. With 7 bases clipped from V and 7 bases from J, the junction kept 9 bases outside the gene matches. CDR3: CASNTDRAGQPQHF. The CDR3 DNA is TGTGCCAGCAACACGGACAGGGCGGGCCAGCCCCAGCATTTT.

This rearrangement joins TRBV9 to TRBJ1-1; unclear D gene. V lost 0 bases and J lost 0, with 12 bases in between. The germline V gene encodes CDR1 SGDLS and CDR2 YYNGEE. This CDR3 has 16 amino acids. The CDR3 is CASSVGPRQVNTEAFF. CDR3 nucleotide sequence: TGTGCCAGCAGCGTAGGCCCCCGCCAGGTGAACACTGAAGCTTTCTTT.

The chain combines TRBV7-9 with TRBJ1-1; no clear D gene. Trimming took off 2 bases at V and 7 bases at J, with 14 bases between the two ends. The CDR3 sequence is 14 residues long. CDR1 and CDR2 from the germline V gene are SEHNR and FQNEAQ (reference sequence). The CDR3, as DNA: TGTGCCAGCAGCTTAAGTAGTAAACCCAATGAAGCTTTCTTT. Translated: CASSLSSKPNEAFF.

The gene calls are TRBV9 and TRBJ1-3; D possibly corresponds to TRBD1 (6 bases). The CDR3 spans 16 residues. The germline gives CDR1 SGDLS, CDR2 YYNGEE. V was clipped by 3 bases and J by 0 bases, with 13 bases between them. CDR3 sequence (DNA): TGTGCCAGCAGCGGAGGACAGACACTCTCTGGAAACACCATATATTTT. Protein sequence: CASSGGQTLSGNTIYF.

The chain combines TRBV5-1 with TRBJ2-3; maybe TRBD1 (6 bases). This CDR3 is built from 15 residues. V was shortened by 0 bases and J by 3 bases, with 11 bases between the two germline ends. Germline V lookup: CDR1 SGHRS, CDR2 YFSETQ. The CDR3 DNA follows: TGCGCCAGCAGCTTGGTAGGGGGTAAAACAGATACGCAGTATTTT. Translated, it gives CASSLVGGKTDTQYF.

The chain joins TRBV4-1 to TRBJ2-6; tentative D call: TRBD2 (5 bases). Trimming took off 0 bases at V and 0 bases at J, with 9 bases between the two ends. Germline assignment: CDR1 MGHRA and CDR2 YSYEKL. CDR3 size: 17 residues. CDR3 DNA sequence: TGCGCCAGCAGCCAAGAGGCACGGGACTCTGGGGCCAACGTCCTGACTTTC. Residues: CASSQEARDSGANVLTF.

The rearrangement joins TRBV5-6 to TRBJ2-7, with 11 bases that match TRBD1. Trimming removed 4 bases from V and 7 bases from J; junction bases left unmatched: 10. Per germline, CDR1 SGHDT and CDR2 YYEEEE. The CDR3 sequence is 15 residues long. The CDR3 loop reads CASSPGTGGGGEQYF. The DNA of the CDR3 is TGTGCCAGCAGCCCCGGGACAGGGGGAGGTGGGGAGCAGTACTTC.

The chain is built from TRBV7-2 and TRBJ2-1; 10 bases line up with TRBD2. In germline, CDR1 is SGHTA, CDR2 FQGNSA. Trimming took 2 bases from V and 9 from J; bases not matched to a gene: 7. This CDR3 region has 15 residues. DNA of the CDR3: TGTGCCAGCAGCTTACAGCGGGGGGGCTTAGGTGAGCAGTTCTTC. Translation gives CASSLQRGGLGEQFF.

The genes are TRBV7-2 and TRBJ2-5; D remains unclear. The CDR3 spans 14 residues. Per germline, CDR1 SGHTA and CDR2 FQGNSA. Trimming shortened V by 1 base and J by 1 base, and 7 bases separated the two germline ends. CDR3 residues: CASSLGLAQETQYF. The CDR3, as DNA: TGTGCCAGCAGCTTAGGACTCGCCCAAGAGACCCAGTACTTC.

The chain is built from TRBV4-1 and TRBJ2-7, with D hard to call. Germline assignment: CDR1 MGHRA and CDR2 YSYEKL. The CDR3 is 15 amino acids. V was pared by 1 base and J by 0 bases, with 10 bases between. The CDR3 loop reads CASSQGELNSYEQYF. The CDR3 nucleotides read TGCGCCAGCAGCCAAGGCGAACTAAACTCCTACGAGCAGTACTTC.

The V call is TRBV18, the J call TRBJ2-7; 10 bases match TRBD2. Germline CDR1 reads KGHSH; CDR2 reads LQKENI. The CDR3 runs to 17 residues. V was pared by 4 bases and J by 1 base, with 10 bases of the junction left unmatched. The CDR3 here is CASSRGTGTSASYEQYF. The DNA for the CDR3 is TGTGCCAGCTCACGGGGCACCGGGACTAGCGCTTCCTACGAGCAGTACTTC.

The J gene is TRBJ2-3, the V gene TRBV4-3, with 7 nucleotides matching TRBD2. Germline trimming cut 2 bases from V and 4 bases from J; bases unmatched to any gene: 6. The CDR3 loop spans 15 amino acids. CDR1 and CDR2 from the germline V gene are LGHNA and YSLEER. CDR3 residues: CASSQQAGEPDTQYF. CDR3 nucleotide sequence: TGCGCCAGCAGCCAACAGGCGGGGGAACCAGATACGCAGTATTTT.